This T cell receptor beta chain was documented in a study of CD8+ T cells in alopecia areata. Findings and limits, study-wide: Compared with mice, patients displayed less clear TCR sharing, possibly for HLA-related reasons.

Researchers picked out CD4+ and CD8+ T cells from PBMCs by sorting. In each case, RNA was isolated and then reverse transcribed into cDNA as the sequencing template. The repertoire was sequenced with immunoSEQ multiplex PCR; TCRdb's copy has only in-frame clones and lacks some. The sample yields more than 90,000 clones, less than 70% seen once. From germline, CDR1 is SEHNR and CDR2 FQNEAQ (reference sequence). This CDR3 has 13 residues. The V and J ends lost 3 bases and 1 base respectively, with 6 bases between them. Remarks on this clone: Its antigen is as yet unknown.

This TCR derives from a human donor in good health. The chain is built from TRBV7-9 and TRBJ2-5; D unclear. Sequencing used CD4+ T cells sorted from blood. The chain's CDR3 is CASSFKVQETQYF. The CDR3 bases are TGTGCCAGCAGCTTTAAGGTCCAAGAGACCCAGTACTTC.